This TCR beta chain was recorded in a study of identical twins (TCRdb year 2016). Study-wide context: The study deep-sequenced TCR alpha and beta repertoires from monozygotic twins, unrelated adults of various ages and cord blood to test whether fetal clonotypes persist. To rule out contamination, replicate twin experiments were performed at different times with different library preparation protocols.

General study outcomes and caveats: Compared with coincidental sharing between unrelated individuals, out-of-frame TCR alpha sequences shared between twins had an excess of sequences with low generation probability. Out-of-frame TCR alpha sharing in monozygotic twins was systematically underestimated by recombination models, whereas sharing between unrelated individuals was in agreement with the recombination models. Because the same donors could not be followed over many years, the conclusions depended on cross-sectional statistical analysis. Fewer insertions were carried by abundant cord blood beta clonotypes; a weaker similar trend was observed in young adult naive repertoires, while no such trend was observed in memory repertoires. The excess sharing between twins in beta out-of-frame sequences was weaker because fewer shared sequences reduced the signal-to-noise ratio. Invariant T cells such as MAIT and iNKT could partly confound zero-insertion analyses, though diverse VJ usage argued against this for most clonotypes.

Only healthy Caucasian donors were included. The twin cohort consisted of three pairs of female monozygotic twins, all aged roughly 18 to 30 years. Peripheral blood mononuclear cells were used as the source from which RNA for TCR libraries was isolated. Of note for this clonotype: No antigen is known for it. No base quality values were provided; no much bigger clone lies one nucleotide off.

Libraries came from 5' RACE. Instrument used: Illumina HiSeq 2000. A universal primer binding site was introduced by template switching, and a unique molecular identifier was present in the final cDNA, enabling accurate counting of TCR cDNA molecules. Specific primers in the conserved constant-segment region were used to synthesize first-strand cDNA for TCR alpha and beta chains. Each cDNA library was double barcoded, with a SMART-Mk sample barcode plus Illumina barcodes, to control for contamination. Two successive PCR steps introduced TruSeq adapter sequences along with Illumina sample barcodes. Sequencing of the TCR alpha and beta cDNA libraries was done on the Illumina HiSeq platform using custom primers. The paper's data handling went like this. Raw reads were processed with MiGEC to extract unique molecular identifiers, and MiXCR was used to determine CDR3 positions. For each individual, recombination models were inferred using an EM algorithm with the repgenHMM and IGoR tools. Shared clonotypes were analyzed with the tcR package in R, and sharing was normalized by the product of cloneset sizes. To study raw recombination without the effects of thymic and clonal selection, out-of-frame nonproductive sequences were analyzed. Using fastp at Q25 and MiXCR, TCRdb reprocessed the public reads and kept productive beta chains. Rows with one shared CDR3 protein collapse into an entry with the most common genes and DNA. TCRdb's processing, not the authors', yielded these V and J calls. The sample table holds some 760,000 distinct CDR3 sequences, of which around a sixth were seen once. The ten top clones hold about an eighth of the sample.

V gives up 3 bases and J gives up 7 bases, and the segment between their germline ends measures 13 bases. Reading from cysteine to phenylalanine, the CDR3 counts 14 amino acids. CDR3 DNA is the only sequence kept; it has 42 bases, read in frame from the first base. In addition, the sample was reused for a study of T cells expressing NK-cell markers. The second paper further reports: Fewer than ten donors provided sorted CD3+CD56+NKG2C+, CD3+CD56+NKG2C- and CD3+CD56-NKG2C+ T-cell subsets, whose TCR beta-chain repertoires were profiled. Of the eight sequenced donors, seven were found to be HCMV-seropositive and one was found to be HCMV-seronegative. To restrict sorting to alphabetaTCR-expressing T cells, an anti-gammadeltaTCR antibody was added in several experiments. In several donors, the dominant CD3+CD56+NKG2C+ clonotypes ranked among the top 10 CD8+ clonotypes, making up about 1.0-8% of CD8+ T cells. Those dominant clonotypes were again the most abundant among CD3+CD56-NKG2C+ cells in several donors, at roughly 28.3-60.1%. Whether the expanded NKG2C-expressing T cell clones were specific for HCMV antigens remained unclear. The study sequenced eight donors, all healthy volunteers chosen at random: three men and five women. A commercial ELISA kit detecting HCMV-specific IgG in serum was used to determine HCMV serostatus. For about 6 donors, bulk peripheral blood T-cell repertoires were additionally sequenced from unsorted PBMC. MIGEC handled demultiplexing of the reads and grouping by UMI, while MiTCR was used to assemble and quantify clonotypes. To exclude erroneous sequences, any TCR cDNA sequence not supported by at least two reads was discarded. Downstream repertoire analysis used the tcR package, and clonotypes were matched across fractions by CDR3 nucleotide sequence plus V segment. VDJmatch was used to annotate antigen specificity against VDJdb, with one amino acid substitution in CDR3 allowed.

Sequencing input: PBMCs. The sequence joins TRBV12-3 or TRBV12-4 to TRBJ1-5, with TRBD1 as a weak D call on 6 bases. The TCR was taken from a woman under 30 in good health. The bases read TGTGCCAGCAGTTTGAGGGGGAGGTACCAGCCCCAGCATTTT. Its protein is CASSLRGRYQPQHF.